A selection of T cell receptor beta chains follows, all from one sample in a study of blood T cell repertoires in COVID-19. This table comes from immunoSEQ multiplex PCR, and its TCRdb copy is limited to in-frame clones, with some not included. The table lists about 210,000 clones, 89% of them singletons. The sample consisted of peripheral blood. Receptor source: a woman between 40 and 50 years old with acute or convalescent COVID-19. CDR3s include the opening cysteine and the closing phenylalanine or tryptophan. Rows may omit the clone size; those that give it use once, few, many or a size class.

clone size	V gene	J gene	CDR3 protein
NA	TRBV19	TRBJ1-2	CASSLRPRTGGYTF
NA	TRBV12-3/TRBV12-4	TRBJ1-2	CASSLTGGYGYTF
NA	TRBV7-3	TRBJ2-1	CASSLMTSGGNLDNEQFF
NA	TRBV6-5	TRBJ1-5	CASRPDRGYQPQHF
NA	TRBV5-1	TRBJ1-3	CASSLEGFRGSALGNTIYF
NA	TRBV11-2	TRBJ1-3	CASSIVRGPGNTIYF
NA	TRBV6-5	TRBJ1-3	CASSSFSGNTIYF
once	TRBV30	TRBJ2-3	CAWRRTDTQYF
NA	TRBV14	TRBJ1-1	CASSQDQATEAFF
NA	TRBV7-3	TRBJ1-1	CASSLTPTGLNTEAFF
once	TRBV7-9	TRBJ1-2	CASSLAQGARGYTF
few	TRBV5-1	TRBJ1-2	CASSTTGSMGYTF
NA	TRBV3-1/TRBV3-2	TRBJ2-1	CASSQGTALDPDGNEQFF
NA	TRBV13	TRBJ2-1	CASSSIREVRNSYNEQFF
once	TRBV5-1	TRBJ2-5	CASQPLPSYQETQYF
NA	TRBV5-6	TRBJ1-2	CASSLDRGLTGYTF
NA	TRBV4-2	TRBJ2-5	CASSQGTSGGVKTQYF
once	TRBV5-5	TRBJ2-5	CATQGAGGPETQYF
NA	TRBV13	TRBJ1-2	CASSLAGDYGYTF
NA	TRBV19	TRBJ1-2	CASSIAAGQNYGYTF
NA	TRBV9	TRBJ2-5	CASSVHPGGWETQYF
NA	TRBV19	TRBJ1-1	CASSTPDRGNTEAFF
NA	TRBV5-1	TRBJ1-1	CASSYTVNTEAFF
NA	TRBV27	TRBJ1-2	CASSHPPGLNYGYTF
NA	TRBV6-5	TRBJ2-5	CASSNPSGGAETQYF
many	TRBV2	TRBJ2-5	CASDLTGSVETQYF
NA	TRBV5-1	TRBJ2-2	CASSFNRGSNTGELFF
NA	TRBV6-5	TRBJ1-2	CASRPTRQGGLGYTF
once	TRBV11-2	TRBJ2-1	CASSSTRGPGFREQFF
NA	TRBV29-1	TRBJ1-2	CSVESPANYGYTF
once	TRBV9	TRBJ1-2	CASSGTGGTLYGYTF
NA	TRBV15	TRBJ1-2	CATSRDNRGYGYTF
once	TRBV15	TRBJ1-2	CATSRDRYGYTF
once	TRBV19	TRBJ2-3	CASSRDRGTDTQYF
NA	TRBV2	TRBJ1-4	CATTGGGTNEKLFF
NA	TRBV3-1/TRBV3-2	TRBJ1-2	CASSPETRTGEEGYTF
NA	TRBV12-3/TRBV12-4	TRBJ1-2	CASSFPGEGYTF
NA	TRBV7-9	TRBJ1-4	CASSSQSSNEKLFF
NA	TRBV5-8	TRBJ2-5	CASSLLAGAVATQYF
NA	TRBV9	TRBJ2-1	CASSKPSGGPHNEQFF
NA	TRBV12-5	TRBJ2-1	CASGLAGRQQFF
NA	TRBV12-5	TRBJ2-3	CASGLVLSGTERGAFDDTQYF
NA	TRBV19	TRBJ1-2	CASRRRDSAGYTF
NA	TRBV5-5	TRBJ1-1	CASSQRGQLNTEAFF
NA	TRBV29-1	TRBJ1-1	CSVEDGTVVAFF
NA	TRBV6-5	TRBJ2-3	CASSRDSLTDTQYF
once	TRBV6-1	TRBJ2-2	CASSGRTGRGTGELFF
NA	TRBV6-1	TRBJ1-1	CASSESRAMNTEAFF
once	TRBV10-3	TRBJ1-2	CAISPETLNGYGYTF
NA	TRBV7-3	TRBJ1-1	CASRQVGGEVEAFF
once	TRBV4-1	TRBJ2-3	CASSLQSPSTDTQYF
NA	TRBV5-1	TRBJ1-1	CASSRQRQGVAFF
NA	TRBV5-1	TRBJ2-5	CASSPGRGDQETQYF
NA	TRBV2	TRBJ1-1	CASPPGEGPNTEAFF
NA	TRBV6-5	TRBJ1-1	CASREAEAFF
NA	TRBV10-2	TRBJ1-5	CASRQGAWDQPQHF
NA	TRBV2	TRBJ2-5	CASSDGVEETQYF
NA	TRBV19	TRBJ1-2	CASTGTDYGYTF
NA	TRBV4-2	TRBJ2-6	CASSPSGANVLTF